The 19 T cell receptor beta chains given below trace back to one sample, sequenced in a study of cytotoxic CD8 clonotypes in ibrutinib-treated CLL. TCRdb's copy holds only in-frame clones and misses some; the assay was immunoSEQ multiplex PCR. The table includes fewer than 400,000 clones, roughly 67% detected once. Sequencing was performed on PBMCs, taken after 36 months of ibrutinib treatment. Every receptor here comes from a human donor with chronic lymphocytic leukemia.

The DNA of the CDR3 is TGTGCCAGCAGTTTATACGGACAGGGTTTTAGGCCCAATTCACCCCTCCACTTT. This translates into CASSLYGQGFRPNSPLHF. The J gene is TRBJ1-6, the V gene TRBV27; 8 bases agree with TRBD1. J was trimmed by 7 bases and V by 1 base; bases with no gene match: 12. The V gene's germline CDR1 is MNHEY and CDR2 SMNVEV (reference sequence). The CDR3 is made up of 18 amino acids.

This chain uses TRBV28 with TRBJ1-4, with D hard to call. V lost 4 bases to trimming and J lost 1 base, with 7 bases between them. CDR1 is MDHEN and CDR2 is SYDVKM in the germline V gene. The CDR3 sequence is 14 residues long. The CDR3 is CASSYSRTNEKLFF. The CDR3 nucleotides are TGTGCCAGCAGTTATTCCCGAACTAATGAAAAACTGTTTTTT.

The chain employs TRBV13 and TRBJ2-1, with 9 bases fitting TRBD2. Germline CDR1 PRHDT, CDR2 FYEKMQ (reference sequence). Trimming cost V 2 bases and J 12 bases; bases outside gene matches: 5. The CDR3 length is 13 residues. CDR3: CASSLLSGRGQFF. CDR3 in DNA: TGTGCCAGCAGCTTACTTAGCGGGAGAGGGCAGTTCTTC.

This clone was seen only a few times. The chain combines TRBV7-9 with TRBJ2-5, with D possibly being TRBD2 (5 bases). CDR3 length: 13 amino acids. Germline CDR1 and CDR2: SEHNR and FQNEAQ (reference sequence). The V end lost 3 bases, the J end lost 3 bases, and 8 bases lay between the germline ends. Written as DNA, the CDR3 is TGTGCCAGCAGCTTCGCCGGGAAAGAGACCCAGTACTTC. Translating gives CASSFAGKETQYF.

J is TRBJ2-2 and V is TRBV4-3; 9 bases are shared with TRBD2. The CDR3 loop spans 17 amino acids. The J segment lost 3 bases and the V segment lost 1 base, leaving 6 bases of the junction unmatched. The germline V gene encodes CDR1 LGHNA and CDR2 YSLEER. CDR3 sequence (DNA): TGCGCCAGCAGCCAAGGGCATAGCGGGAGCTACACCGGGGAGCTGTTTTTT. As protein: CASSQGHSGSYTGELFF.

The chain combines TRBV5-1 with TRBJ1-1; perhaps TRBD1 as D (5 bases). Germline V CDR1 and CDR2: SGHRS, YFSETQ. This CDR3 has 15 residues. Trimming cost V 3 bases and J 1 base, with 13 bases left between them. CDR3 bases: TGCGCCAGCAGCTCAGAGACAGACAAGAACACTGAAGCTTTCTTT. This translates into CASSSETDKNTEAFF.

This chain links TRBV5-4 with TRBJ2-1; D assignment may be TRBD1 or TRBD2 (5 bases each). Germline CDR1 reads SGHNT; CDR2 reads YYREEE (reference sequence). Trimming stripped 3 bases from V and 8 bases from J, with 12 bases between. This CDR3 has 13 amino acids. DNA for the CDR3: TGTGCCAGCAGCTCGGGGCGGGCCCATGAGCAGTTCTTC. This translates into CASSSGRAHEQFF.

A few counts support this clone. The chain carries TRBV10-3 and TRBJ1-2; D remains unclear. Deletions cut 1 base from V and 2 bases from J, with 5 bases between. Germline values: CDR1 ENHRY, CDR2 SYGVKD. CDR3 length: 13 residues. The DNA for the CDR3 is TGTGCCATCAGTGAGTTTGACAACTATGGCTACACCTTC. Amino acids: CAISEFDNYGYTF.

This clone was seen more than once but under ten times. The chain has TRBV7-9 and TRBJ2-7, with D uncertain. The CDR3 length is 14 residues. Germline V gene sequence: CDR1 SEHNR, CDR2 FQNEAQ (reference sequence). The V and J ends lost 1 base and 2 bases respectively, with 9 bases between them. The CDR3 nucleotides read TGTGCCAGCAGCTTAGATCACAGTACCTACGAGCAGTACTTC. It yields the protein CASSLDHSTYEQYF.

The V call is TRBV10-3, the J call TRBJ2-3; D ambiguous. The germline V gene encodes CDR1 ENHRY and CDR2 SYGVKD. The CDR3 is 14 amino acids. With 2 bases removed from V and 1 base from J, the gap between germline ends came to 7 bases. CDR3 sequence (DNA): TGTGCCATCAGTGAGGTTAAGGGCACAGATACGCAGTATTTT. Translation: CAISEVKGTDTQYF.

This clone appeared a few times. The CDR3 DNA is TGCGCCAGCAGCCAAGACCACGAGCAGTACTTC. Amino acids: CASSQDHEQYF. The genes are TRBV4-1 and TRBJ2-7; D not certain. In germline, CDR1 is MGHRA, CDR2 YSYEKL. With 0 bases removed from V and 5 bases from J, the gap between germline ends came to 2 bases. This CDR3 comprises 11 residues.

CDR3 protein: CASHRGSNTGELFF. Here the CDR3 DNA reads TGTGCCAGTCACAGGGGGTCGAACACCGGGGAGCTGTTTTTT. The chain uses TRBV28 and TRBJ2-2; 8 nucleotides align to TRBD1. V lost 9 bases, J lost 0 bases, and 3 bases stayed unmatched. The CDR3 sequence is 14 residues long. Germline-derived CDR1 and CDR2 are MDHEN and SYDVKM.

The chain employs TRBV29-1 and TRBJ1-4; D unresolved. V was pared by 0 bases and J by 11 bases, with 13 bases between. The CDR3 spans 13 residues. Per germline, CDR1 SQVTM and CDR2 ANQGSEA. CDR3 sequence reads: CSVEDQQRGKLFF. The CDR3 coding sequence is TGCAGCGTTGAAGACCAGCAAAGAGGGAAACTGTTTTTT.

In this sample, this clone turned up a few times. The chain uses TRBV13 and TRBJ2-2; no reliable D call. The V gene lost 0 bases and the J gene lost 6 bases, with 5 bases spanning the gap. This CDR3 contains 13 residues. Germline V gene lookup returns CDR1 PRHDT and CDR2 FYEKMQ (reference sequence). The DNA for the CDR3 is TGTGCCAGCAGCTTAGGACTACCCGGGGAGCTGTTTTTT. Translating it yields CASSLGLPGELFF. Based on the CDR3 plus reference TRBV13 and TRBJ2-2, the full variable domain is AAGVIQSPRHLIKEKRETATLKCYPIPRHDTVYWYQQGPGQDPQFLISFYEKMQSDKGSIPDRFSAQQFSDYHSELNMSSLELGDSALYFCASSLGLPGELFFGEGSRLTVL.

This chain connects TRBV6-5 to TRBJ2-2, with unresolved D. CDR1 and CDR2 from the germline V gene are MNHEY and SVGAGI. Trimming removed 2 bases from V and 0 bases from J, with 10 bases in between. The CDR3 is 16 residues long. The CDR3 sequence is CASSYQAPANTGELFF. The DNA for the CDR3 is TGTGCCAGCAGTTACCAGGCACCAGCGAACACCGGGGAGCTGTTTTTT.

The V call is TRBV2, the J call TRBJ2-5; D remains ambiguous. CDR1 is SNHLY and CDR2 is FYNNEI in the germline V gene. There are 15 residues in the CDR3. V dropped 2 bases and J dropped 1 base, with 11 bases sitting between them. The CDR3 spells CASSERALLQETQYF. The DNA for the CDR3 is TGTGCCAGCAGTGAACGGGCCCTCCTCCAAGAGACCCAGTACTTC.

This clone appeared once. This chain joins TRBV5-1 and TRBJ2-1; 7 bases are shared with TRBD1. Trimming cost V 4 bases and J 6 bases; bases outside gene matches: 7. CDR1 SGHRS and CDR2 YFSETQ come from the germline V gene. This CDR3 region has 14 residues. The CDR3 bases are TGCGCCAGCAGCCACCTGACAGGGTCCAATGAGCAGTTCTTC. Protein product: CASSHLTGSNEQFF.

This clone was found once. This chain links TRBV29-1 with TRBJ2-1, with D tentatively TRBD1 (6 bases). V lost 3 bases, J lost 2 bases, and 23 bases lay in between. The length of the CDR3 is 18 residues. Germline CDR1 reads SQVTM; CDR2 reads ANQGSEA. The CDR3 sequence is CSVEGKVESGQTYNEQFF. The CDR3 DNA is TGCAGCGTTGAGGGAAAGGTGGAATCTGGACAGACCTACAATGAGCAGTTCTTC.

The genes are TRBV7-9 and TRBJ2-3; D is possibly TRBD1 or TRBD2 (6 bases each). Germline CDR1 and CDR2: SEHNR and FQNEAQ (reference sequence). This CDR3 has 16 residues. V shed 1 base and J shed 0 bases, with 11 bases lying between them. The CDR3: CASSLVGGPSTDTQYF. Here the CDR3 DNA reads TGTGCCAGCAGCTTAGTTGGGGGGCCTAGCACAGATACGCAGTATTTT.